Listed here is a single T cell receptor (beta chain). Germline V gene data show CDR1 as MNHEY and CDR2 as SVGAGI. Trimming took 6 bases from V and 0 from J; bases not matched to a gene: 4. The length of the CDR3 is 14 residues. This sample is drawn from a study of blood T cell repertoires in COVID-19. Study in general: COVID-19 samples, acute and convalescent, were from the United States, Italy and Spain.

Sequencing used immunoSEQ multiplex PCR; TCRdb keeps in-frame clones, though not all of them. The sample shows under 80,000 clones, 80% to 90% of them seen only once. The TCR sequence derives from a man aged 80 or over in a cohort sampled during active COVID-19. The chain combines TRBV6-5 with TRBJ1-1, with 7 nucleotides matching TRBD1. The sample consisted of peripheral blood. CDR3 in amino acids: CASSSRGVNTEAFF. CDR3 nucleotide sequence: TGTGCCAGCAGCAGCAGGGGGGTGAACACTGAAGCTTTCTTT.